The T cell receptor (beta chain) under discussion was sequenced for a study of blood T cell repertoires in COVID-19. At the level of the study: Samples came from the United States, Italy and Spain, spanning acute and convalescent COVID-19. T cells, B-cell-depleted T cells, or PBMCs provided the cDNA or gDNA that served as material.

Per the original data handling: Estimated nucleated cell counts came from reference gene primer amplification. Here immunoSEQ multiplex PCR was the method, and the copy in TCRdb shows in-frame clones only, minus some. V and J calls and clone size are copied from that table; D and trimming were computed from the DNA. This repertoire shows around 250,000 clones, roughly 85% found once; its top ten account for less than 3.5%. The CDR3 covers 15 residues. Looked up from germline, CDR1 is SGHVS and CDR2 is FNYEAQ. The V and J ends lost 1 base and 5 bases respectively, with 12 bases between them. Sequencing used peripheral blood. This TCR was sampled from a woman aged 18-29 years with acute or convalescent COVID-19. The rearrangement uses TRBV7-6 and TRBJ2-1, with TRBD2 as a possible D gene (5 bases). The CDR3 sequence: CASSLVSLANNEQFF. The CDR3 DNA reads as TGTGCCAGCAGCTTAGTCTCCCTAGCCAACAATGAGCAGTTCTTC.